The rows below give T cell receptor beta chains drawn from one sample of a study of control samples from healthy donors and cancer patients. Libraries were prepared by immunoSEQ multiplex PCR; TCRdb keeps only in-frame clonotypes and omits some of them. The sample includes about 89,000 clones, approximately 87% of them seen just once. The material sequenced was blood. These receptors all come from a woman in her 40s in good health. Each CDR3 is given without its conserved first and last residue. D genes are given only for firm matches. Rows may omit the clone size; those that give it use once, few, many or a size class.

len,v_gene,d_gene,abundance,CDR3aa
15,TRBV19,TRBD2,.,ATYPLASGGRDGELF
13,TRBV30,.,.,AWSPGPNSGNTIY
11,TRBV7-9,TRBD1,.,ASSAGQEGPQH
14,TRBV7-3,.,.,ASSLIGVGSYNEQF
11,TRBV10-3,.,.,AIGGASNTEAF
15,TRBV7-2,.,.,ASSLASPGYSGNTIY
11,TRBV7-2,.,.,ASSTQGNQPQH
12,TRBV6-5,TRBD1,few,ASRMRGQGGEQY
11,TRBV30,TRBD1,.,AWSQGATTEAF
12,TRBV6-5,TRBD1,.,ASSRTGDSYEQY
13,TRBV24-1,TRBD1,.,ATSGEGTGTGELF
12,TRBV7-9,.,.,ASSLGRAGTEAF
14,TRBV27,.,.,ASSHSGAQGDYGYT
10,TRBV6-2/TRBV6-3,.,.,ASSRGDYGYT
11,TRBV6-5,TRBD1,few,ASSYGTGDEQY
12,TRBV24-1,TRBD1,.,ATSEGAWDYGYT
14,TRBV9,.,.,ASSPRAGGATYEQY
13,TRBV5-1,TRBD1,.,ASSFLGTVKETQY
13,TRBV25-1,.,.,ASSEYGSYNSPLH
10,TRBV10-3,.,.,AISADSYGYT
14,TRBV5-6,TRBD1,.,ASSWFSGGSGTEAF
11,TRBV2,.,.,ASSVQHGTEAF
13,TRBV30,TRBD2,.,AWMVRGGYTDTQY
13,TRBV24-1,.,.,ATSDSGHGTYGYT
14,TRBV7-6,TRBD2,.,ASSLGLAGGPGELF
17,TRBV18,TRBD1,.,ASSPGTGGAEGSGNTIY
15,TRBV12-5,TRBD1,.,ASGLATGQGSTGELF
12,TRBV18,TRBD1,.,ASSPTDRDYEQY
14,TRBV24-1,TRBD2,.,ATSDAGTSPTDTQY
14,TRBV2,.,.,ASSGGSGPSNQPQH
11,TRBV2,.,few,ASSGASYNEQF
13,TRBV5-1,.,few,ASSSTRISNNEQF
13,TRBV15,.,.,ATSRDRGVNSPLH
13,TRBV4-2,.,.,ASSQEGSASGGYT
11,TRBV6-5,.,.,ASKNPGGNGYT
13,TRBV11-3,TRBD1,.,ASSIGTGRNTEAF
11,TRBV12-3/TRBV12-4,TRBD1,.,ASSSGTDFSYT
14,TRBV18,TRBD2,.,ASSPSSGGNKGEQY
12,TRBV24-1,.,.,ATSDTRQGNTIY
13,TRBV6-5,TRBD2,few,ASSRSGGSVNEQF
9,TRBV19,.,.,ASSAGDGYT
12,TRBV4-3,TRBD2,.,ASSHKGGGIEQF
13,TRBV6-6,.,.,ASRRDAATNEKLF
15,TRBV18,.,.,ASSPSRGQPGTDTQY
13,TRBV10-1,TRBD1,.,ASSDRQGNSYEQY
14,TRBV6-5,.,few,ASSSLAGTRTDTQY
14,TRBV6-5,.,.,ASSYSIGQSSYEQY
16,TRBV4-3,TRBD2,.,ASSQDGTSGGPVNEQF
13,TRBV19,.,.,ASNPSGFPSYGYT
12,TRBV7-2,.,.,ASSLSGPRYEQY